The text below deals with one T cell receptor (beta chain). This entry is derived from a study of blood T cell repertoires in COVID-19. Some clones are missing from TCRdb's copy, which holds only in-frame ones; the method was immunoSEQ multiplex PCR. The sample holds roughly 120,000 clones; more than 90% are singletons and the top ten take 3% to 4%. Sample: peripheral blood. This TCR derives from a man between 50 and 59 years old with active COVID-19.

The CDR3 DNA is TGTGCCACCAGTGATGCGGGGATAGGTCAGCCCCAGCATTTT. Protein sequence: CATSDAGIGQPQHF. The chain couples TRBV24-1 to TRBJ1-5; D gene ambiguous. Trimming left V 3 bases short and J 6 bases short, with 11 bases between. The CDR3 consists of 14 residues. Germline CDR1 reads KGHDR; CDR2 reads SFDVKD.